These 30 T cell receptor beta chains share one sample of origin, sequenced in a study of control samples from healthy donors and cancer patients. Produced via immunoSEQ multiplex PCR; TCRdb's table is partial and in-frame only. The repertoire holds some 110,000 clones, with 80% to 90% as singletons. The sample consisted of PBMCs. These receptors were collected from a woman in her forties or fifties with colorectal cancer.

The chain combines TRBV5-1 with TRBJ2-5, with no clear D. The V and J ends lost 0 bases and 6 bases respectively, with 9 bases between them. Germline values: CDR1 SGHRS, CDR2 YFSETQ. The CDR3 runs to 13 residues. The CDR3 reads CASSLDSKQTQYF. In nucleotides, the CDR3 is TGCGCCAGCAGCTTGGACAGTAAACAGACCCAGTACTTC.

This chain uses TRBV10-3 with TRBJ1-1, with D hard to call. Trimming took 2 bases from V and 10 from J, leaving 14 bases between them. Germline V gene data show CDR1 as ENHRY and CDR2 as SYGVKD. This CDR3 is 13 amino acids long. The CDR3 DNA reads TGTGCCATCAGTGAGCCCGGTGGGTTGGGAGCTTTCTTT. Encoded protein: CAISEPGGLGAFF.

The chain carries TRBV9 and TRBJ2-7; D not certain. CDR3 size: 15 residues. V lost 4 bases, J lost 3 bases, and 17 bases lay in between. From germline, CDR1 is SGDLS and CDR2 YYNGEE. CDR3 DNA: TGTGCCAGCAGCCTGGCCCCAAGCCCTGGCTACGAGCAGTACTTC. Translated: CASSLAPSPGYEQYF. Looking up the rest from reference TRBV9 and TRBJ2-7 gives the full variable domain: DSGVTQTPKHLITATGQRVTLRCSPRSGDLSVYWYQQSLDQGLQFLIQYYNGEERAKGNILERFSAQQFPDLHSELNLSSLELGDSALYFCASSLAPSPGYEQYFGPGTRLTVT.

V usage is TRBV11-3 and J usage is TRBJ2-5; 10 bases map to TRBD2. The germline CDR1 and CDR2 sequences are SGHNT and YENEEA. The CDR3 covers 16 residues. The junction had 10 bases not matched to a gene; V was cut back by 5 bases and J by 4 bases. Here the CDR3 DNA reads TGTGCCAGCAGCCTAAGAACTAGCGGGACGCCAGAGACCCAGTACTTC. Protein sequence: CASSLRTSGTPETQYF.

The chain is built from TRBV28 and TRBJ2-5; 8 positions agree with TRBD2. This CDR3 is built from 16 residues. Germline V gives CDR1 MDHEN, CDR2 SYDVKM. The V gene end was trimmed by 3 bases and the J gene end by 4 bases; junction bases not matched to a gene: 10. Here the CDR3 reads CASSLIFVGGGETQYF. The CDR3, as DNA: TGTGCCAGCAGTTTGATTTTCGTCGGGGGGGGAGAGACCCAGTACTTC.

The CDR3 nucleotides read TGTGCCAGCAGCTTAGGAATAGGTTTTCAGGACACTGAAGCTTTCTTT. This sequence encodes CASSLGIGFQDTEAFF. This chain links TRBV11-2 with TRBJ1-1; D unclear. Looked up from germline, CDR1 is SGHAT and CDR2 is FQNNGV. The CDR3 runs 16 residues. Deletions cut 1 base from V and 3 bases from J, with 15 bases between.

The rearrangement joins TRBV6-1 to TRBJ1-6; a weak D match, TRBD1 (5 bases). CDR3 length equals 15 residues. V shed 1 base and J shed 7 bases, with 11 bases lying between them. CDR1 is MNHNS, CDR2 SASEGT, per germline. The CDR3: CASSEVWDGNSPLHF. CDR3 bases: TGTGCCAGCAGTGAAGTTTGGGACGGAAATTCACCCCTCCACTTT.

This clone was observed a single time. The CDR3 loop is CASIKTGDRNTGELFF. CDR3 nucleotides: TGTGCCAGCATCAAAACGGGGGACAGGAACACCGGGGAGCTGTTTTTT. The V gene is TRBV11-2, the J gene TRBJ2-2, with D possibly matching TRBD1 (7 bases). Trimming took off 7 bases at V and 1 base at J, with 16 bases between the two ends. This CDR3 region has 16 residues. Germline assignment: CDR1 SGHAT and CDR2 FQNNGV.

The gene calls are TRBV9 and TRBJ2-7; D unresolved. The CDR3 sequence is 15 residues long. V gave up 5 bases and J gave up 0 bases, with 15 bases separating them. Germline V gene sequence: CDR1 SGDLS, CDR2 YYNGEE. The CDR3 DNA is TGTGCCAGCAGTCCTAATATGGGCGGCTCCTACGAGCAGTACTTC. Translating it yields CASSPNMGGSYEQYF.

The chain recombines TRBV2 with TRBJ1-6; TRBD1 is a possible D gene (6 bases). The V gene lost 7 bases and the J gene lost 5 bases, with 15 bases spanning the gap. This CDR3 is 15 amino acids long. CDR1 SNHLY and CDR2 FYNNEI come from the germline V gene. CDR3 nucleotide sequence: TGTGCCAGCAACTCGGGGGCAATCAATAATTCACCCCTCCACTTT. It codes for CASNSGAINNSPLHF.

The gene calls are TRBV3-1 (or the pseudogene TRBV3-2) and TRBJ2-5; unclear D gene. V dropped 1 base and J dropped 1 base, with 13 bases sitting between them. Germline CDR1 is LGHDT and CDR2 is YNNKEL (reference sequence). This CDR3 contains 16 residues. The CDR3 loop is CASSQALGLGQETQYF. CDR3 in DNA: TGTGCCAGCAGCCAAGCCCTAGGGTTGGGCCAAGAGACCCAGTACTTC.

The chain has TRBV11-2 and TRBJ1-3; no clear D gene. Germline V gene lookup returns CDR1 SGHAT and CDR2 FQNNGV. V shed 3 bases and J shed 0 bases, with 12 bases lying between them. The length of the CDR3 is 16 residues. CDR3 coding DNA: TGTGCCAGCAGCTTTGGCACTGGGAGCTCTGGAAACACCATATATTTT. Its protein product is CASSFGTGSSGNTIYF.

This chain connects TRBV10-2 to TRBJ1-1, with 7 positions matching TRBD1. The CDR3 is 13 amino acids. Germline V lookup: CDR1 WSHSY, CDR2 SAAADI. Trimming cost V 7 bases and J 1 base; bases outside gene matches: 3. This CDR3 reads CASTSGGNTEAFF. CDR3 coding DNA: TGCGCCAGCACCTCAGGGGGGAACACTGAAGCTTTCTTT.

The chain recombines TRBV18 with TRBJ2-5, with unresolved D. This CDR3 spans 15 amino acids. The germline V and J ends were trimmed by 8 bases and 5 bases, with 21 bases remaining between them. Germline V gene data show CDR1 as KGHSH and CDR2 as LQKENI. The CDR3 reads CASTQGRNPEETQYF. The CDR3 coding sequence is TGTGCCAGCACCCAAGGACGGAACCCTGAGGAGACCCAGTACTTC. Full variable domain (rest looked up from reference TRBV18 and TRBJ2-5): NAGVMQNPRHLVRRRGQEARLRCSPMKGHSHVYWYRQLPEEGLKFMVYLQKENIIDESGMPKERFSAEFPKEGPSILRIQQVVRGDSAAYFCASTQGRNPEETQYFGPGTRLLVL.

The CDR3 loop is CASSDAGVTNTGELFF. The CDR3 DNA is TGTGCCAGCAGCGACGCGGGGGTCACGAACACCGGGGAGCTGTTTTTT. The chain is built from TRBV9 and TRBJ2-2; the match to TRBD2 covers 7 bases. The CDR3 runs to 16 residues. In germline, CDR1 is SGDLS, CDR2 YYNGEE. The trim removed 3 bases at V and 0 bases at J, leaving 5 bases unmatched.

The chain joins TRBV27 to TRBJ1-4; TRBD1 matches 7 bases. Trimming removed 2 bases from V and 3 bases from J; junction bases left unmatched: 3. The V gene's germline CDR1 is MNHEY and CDR2 SMNVEV (reference sequence). The CDR3 has 15 residues. CDR3 coding DNA: TGTGCCAGCAGTTTAGGAGGGGGCGCTAATGAAAAACTGTTTTTT. Encoded protein: CASSLGGGANEKLFF.

V gene TRBV10-3 combines with J gene TRBJ1-2; perhaps TRBD1 as D (5 bases). The CDR3 runs 14 residues. Trimming left V 2 bases short and J 7 bases short, with 14 bases between. Germline V gene sequence: CDR1 ENHRY, CDR2 SYGVKD. The CDR3 DNA reads as TGTGCCATCAGTGAGGTTGACAGTTCGAGTGGCTACACCTTC. It translates to CAISEVDSSSGYTF.

The CDR3 here is CASLGGRGLSTEAFF. As DNA, the CDR3 is TGTGCCAGCCTAGGGGGCAGGGGGCTGTCCACTGAAGCTTTCTTT. V is TRBV2 and J is TRBJ1-1, with 8 bases aligning to TRBD1. Germline V gene lookup returns CDR1 SNHLY and CDR2 FYNNEI. This CDR3 is built from 15 residues. Trimming at V came to 8 bases and at J to 4 bases, leaving 12 bases not matched to a gene.

The CDR3 reads CASRPTGRGKNTEAFF. The CDR3 DNA sequence: TGTGCCAGCAGACCTACGGGACGGGGTAAGAACACTGAAGCTTTCTTT. The gene calls are TRBV28 and TRBJ1-1; a weak D match, TRBD1 (5 bases). Trimming pared 6 bases from V and 1 base from J, leaving 18 bases between. Germline V lookup: CDR1 MDHEN, CDR2 SYDVKM. This CDR3 is built from 16 residues.

This chain links TRBV5-1 with TRBJ1-5, with a tentative D call TRBD1 (6 bases). The CDR3 consists of 14 residues. Trimming took off 1 base at V and 6 bases at J, with 11 bases between the two ends. Germline V CDR1 and CDR2: SGHRS, YFSETQ. The CDR3 DNA reads TGCGCCAGCAGCTTGACAGGGAGGAGTCAGCCCCAGCATTTT. This sequence encodes CASSLTGRSQPQHF.

This clone was picked up a small number of times. This chain connects TRBV5-1 to TRBJ2-3, with D perhaps being TRBD1 or TRBD2 (5 bases each). Trimming took 2 bases from V and 0 from J, leaving 16 bases between them. This CDR3 spans 17 amino acids. The germline gives CDR1 SGHRS, CDR2 YFSETQ. CDR3 region: CASSFGAGGGSTDTQYF. CDR3 coding DNA: TGCGCCAGCAGCTTTGGGGCCGGTGGCGGGAGCACAGATACGCAGTATTTT.

V and J are TRBV5-1 and TRBJ2-3, with TRBD2 matching over 11 bases. This CDR3 is built from 15 residues. Germline V gene lookup returns CDR1 SGHRS and CDR2 YFSETQ. V was pared by 5 bases and J by 1 base, with 3 bases of the junction left unmatched. Here the CDR3 DNA reads TGCGCCAGCAGACCACTAGCGGGGGGCACAGATACGCAGTATTTT. Its translation: CASRPLAGGTDTQYF.

This chain links TRBV19 with TRBJ1-2; the D gene is possibly TRBD1 (5 bases). The CDR3 length is 13 residues. The germline V gene encodes CDR1 LNHDA and CDR2 SQIVND (reference sequence). The germline V and J ends were trimmed by 5 bases and 4 bases, with 11 bases remaining between them. The CDR3 loop is CASSDSGSYGYTF. The CDR3 nucleotides are TGTGCCAGTAGTGACTCAGGGTCCTATGGCTACACCTTC.

The chain carries TRBV4-1 and TRBJ1-5, with D perhaps matching TRBD1 (6 bases). CDR1 is MGHRA, CDR2 YSYEKL, per germline. V lost 0 bases to trimming and J lost 7 bases, with 16 bases between them. The CDR3 consists of 16 residues. The CDR3 loop reads CASSQEDVGGGQPQHF. DNA of the CDR3: TGCGCCAGCAGCCAAGAAGATGTGGGGGGCGGACAGCCCCAGCATTTT.

This chain joins TRBV28 and TRBJ2-1, with no clear D. Between the trimmed V and J ends, which lost 6 bases and 8 bases, there was a span of 8 bases. The germline gives CDR1 MDHEN, CDR2 SYDVKM. CDR3 length: 11 residues. The CDR3 protein is CASRLQHEQFF. CDR3 nucleotide sequence: TGTGCCAGCAGATTACAGCATGAGCAGTTCTTC.

V and J are TRBV11-2 and TRBJ2-1, with D perhaps matching TRBD1 (6 bases). The length of the CDR3 is 16 residues. Germline V lookup: CDR1 SGHAT, CDR2 FQNNGV. Trimming stripped 5 bases from V and 3 bases from J, with 17 bases between. The CDR3 here is CASSPLSGQIYNEQFF. CDR3 in DNA: TGTGCCAGCAGCCCGCTTTCCGGACAGATCTACAATGAGCAGTTCTTC.

This chain connects TRBV9 to TRBJ2-7; D remains ambiguous. The CDR3 runs 14 residues. Trimming left V 3 bases short and J 1 base short, with 11 bases between. The germline gives CDR1 SGDLS, CDR2 YYNGEE. As DNA, the CDR3 is TGTGCCAGCAGCGCCCTCCTAGGGTCCTACGAGCAGTACTTC. Its translation: CASSALLGSYEQYF.

This rearrangement joins TRBV18 to TRBJ2-5, with a possible D match to TRBD1 (5 bases). The germline gives CDR1 KGHSH, CDR2 LQKENI. Trimming shortened V by 3 bases and J by 3 bases, and 8 bases separated the two germline ends. This CDR3 region has 13 residues. This chain's CDR3 is CASSPLTEETQYF. CDR3 sequence (DNA): TGTGCCAGCTCACCGTTGACAGAAGAGACCCAGTACTTC.

The chain has TRBV11-2 and TRBJ2-5; D uncertain. CDR3 length: 13 residues. V was pared by 4 bases and J by 0 bases, with 6 bases between. Germline CDR1 is SGHAT and CDR2 is FQNNGV. CDR3 nucleotide sequence: TGTGCCAGCAGCTCAGGCCACCAAGAGACCCAGTACTTC. Protein sequence: CASSSGHQETQYF.

The rearrangement uses TRBV27 and TRBJ2-7, with TRBD2 identical over 7 bases. The CDR3 spans 14 residues. V was clipped by 5 bases and J by 5 bases; unmatched bases: 9. CDR1 and CDR2 (germline): MNHEY, SMNVEV (reference sequence). The CDR3 loop is CASSQREAIDEQYF. DNA for the CDR3: TGTGCCAGCAGTCAGCGGGAAGCGATTGACGAGCAGTACTTC.